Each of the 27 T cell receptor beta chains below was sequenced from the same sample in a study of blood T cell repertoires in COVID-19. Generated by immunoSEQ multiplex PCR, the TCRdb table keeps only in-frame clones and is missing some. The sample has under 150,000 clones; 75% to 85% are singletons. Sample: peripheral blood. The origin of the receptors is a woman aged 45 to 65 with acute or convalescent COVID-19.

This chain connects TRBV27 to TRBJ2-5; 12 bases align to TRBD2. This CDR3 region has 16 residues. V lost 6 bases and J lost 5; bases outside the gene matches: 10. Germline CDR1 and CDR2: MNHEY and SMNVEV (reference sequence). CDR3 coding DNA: TGTGCCAGCAGCCAGAAACTAGCGGGGGGCCGGGAGACCCAGTACTTC. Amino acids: CASSQKLAGGRETQYF.

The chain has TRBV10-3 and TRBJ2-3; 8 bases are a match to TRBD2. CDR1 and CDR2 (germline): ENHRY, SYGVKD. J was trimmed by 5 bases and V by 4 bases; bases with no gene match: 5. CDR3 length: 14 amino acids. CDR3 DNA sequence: TGTGCCATCAGTGTCGGGGGGGTCGAAGATACGCAGTATTTT. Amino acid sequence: CAISVGGVEDTQYF.

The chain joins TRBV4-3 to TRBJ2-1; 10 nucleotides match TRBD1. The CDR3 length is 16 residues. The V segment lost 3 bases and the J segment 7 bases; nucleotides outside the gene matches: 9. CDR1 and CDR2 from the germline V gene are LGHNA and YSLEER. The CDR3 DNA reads TGCGCCAGCAGCCAGAGACCGGGACAGGGGCTTAATGAGCAGTTCTTC. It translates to CASSQRPGQGLNEQFF.

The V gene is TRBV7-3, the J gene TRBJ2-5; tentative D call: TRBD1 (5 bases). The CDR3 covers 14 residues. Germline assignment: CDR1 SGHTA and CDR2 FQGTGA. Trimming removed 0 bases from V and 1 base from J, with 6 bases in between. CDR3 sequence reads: CASSLTQVQETQYF. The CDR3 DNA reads TGTGCCAGCAGCTTAACACAGGTCCAAGAGACCCAGTACTTC. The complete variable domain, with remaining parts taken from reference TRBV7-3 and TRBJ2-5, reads GAGVSQTPSNKVTEKGKYVELRCDPISGHTALYWYRQSLGQGPEFLIYFQGTGAADDSGLPNDRFFAVRPEGSVSTLKIQRTERGDSAVYLCASSLTQVQETQYFGPGTRLLVL.

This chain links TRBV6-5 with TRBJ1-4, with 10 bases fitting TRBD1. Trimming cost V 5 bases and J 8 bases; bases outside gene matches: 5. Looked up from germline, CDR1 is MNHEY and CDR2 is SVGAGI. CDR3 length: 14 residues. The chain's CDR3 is CASSPGTGVEKLFF. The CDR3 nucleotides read TGTGCCAGCAGTCCGGGGACAGGGGTGGAAAAACTGTTTTTT.

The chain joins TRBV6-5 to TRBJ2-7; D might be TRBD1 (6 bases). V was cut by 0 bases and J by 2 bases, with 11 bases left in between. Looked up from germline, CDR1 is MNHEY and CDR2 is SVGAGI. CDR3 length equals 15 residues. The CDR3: CASSYSQGTAYEQYF. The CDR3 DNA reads TGTGCCAGCAGTTACTCGCAGGGGACCGCCTACGAGCAGTACTTC.

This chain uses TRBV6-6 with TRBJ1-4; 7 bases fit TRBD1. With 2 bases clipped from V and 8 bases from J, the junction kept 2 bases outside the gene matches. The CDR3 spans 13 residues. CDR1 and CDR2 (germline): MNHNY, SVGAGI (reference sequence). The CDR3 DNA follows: TGTGCCAGCAGTTACCAACAGGGGGAAAAACTGTTTTTT. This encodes CASSYQQGEKLFF.

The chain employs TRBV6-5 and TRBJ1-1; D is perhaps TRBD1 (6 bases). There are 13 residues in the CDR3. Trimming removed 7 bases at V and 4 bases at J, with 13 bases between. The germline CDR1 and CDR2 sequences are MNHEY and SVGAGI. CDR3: CASTAGAATEAFF. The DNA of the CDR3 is TGTGCCAGCACGGCAGGGGCGGCCACTGAAGCTTTCTTT.

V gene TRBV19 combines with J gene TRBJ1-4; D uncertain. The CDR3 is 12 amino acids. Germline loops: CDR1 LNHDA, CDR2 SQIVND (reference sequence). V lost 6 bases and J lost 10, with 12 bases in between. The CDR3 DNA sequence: TGTGCCAGTAGCCTAGAGGGAGGAAAACTGTTTTTT. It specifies CASSLEGGKLFF.

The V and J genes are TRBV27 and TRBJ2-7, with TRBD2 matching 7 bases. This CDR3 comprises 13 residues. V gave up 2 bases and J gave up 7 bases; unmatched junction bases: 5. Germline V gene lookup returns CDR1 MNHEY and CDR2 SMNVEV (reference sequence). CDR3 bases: TGTGCCAGCAGTTTACGGGCTAGCGGAGAGCAGTACTTC. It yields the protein CASSLRASGEQYF.

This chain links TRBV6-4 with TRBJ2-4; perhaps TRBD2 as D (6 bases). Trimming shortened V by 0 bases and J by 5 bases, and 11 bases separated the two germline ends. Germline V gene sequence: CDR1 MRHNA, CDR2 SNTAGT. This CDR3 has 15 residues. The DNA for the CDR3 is TGTGCCAGCAGTGACTCATCCGGGGGTCAAAACATTCAGTACTTC. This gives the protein CASSDSSGGQNIQYF.

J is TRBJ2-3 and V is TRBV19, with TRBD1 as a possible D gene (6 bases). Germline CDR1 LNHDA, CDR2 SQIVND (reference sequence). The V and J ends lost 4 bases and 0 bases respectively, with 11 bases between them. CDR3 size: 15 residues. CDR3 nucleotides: TGTGCCAGTAGTAACAGGGCCCGAAGCACAGATACGCAGTATTTT. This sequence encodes CASSNRARSTDTQYF.

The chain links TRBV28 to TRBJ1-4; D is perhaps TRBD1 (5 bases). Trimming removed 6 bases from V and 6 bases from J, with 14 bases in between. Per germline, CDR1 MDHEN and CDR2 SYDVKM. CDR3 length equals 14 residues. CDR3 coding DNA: TGTGCCAGCAGCACCGGGACTGCAGATGAAAAACTGTTTTTT. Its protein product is CASSTGTADEKLFF.

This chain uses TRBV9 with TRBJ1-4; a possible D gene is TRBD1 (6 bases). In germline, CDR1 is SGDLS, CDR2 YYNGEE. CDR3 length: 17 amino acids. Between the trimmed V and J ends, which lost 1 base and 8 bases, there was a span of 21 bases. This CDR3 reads CASSVSEGQRLGEKLFF. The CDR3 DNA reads TGTGCCAGCAGCGTAAGTGAAGGACAGCGATTAGGGGAAAAACTGTTTTTT.

CDR3 sequence (DNA): TGTGCCAGCAGCTTGGACATAGACAGGGGGCTGACCTTC. Translation: CASSLDIDRGLTF. V and J are TRBV7-2 and TRBJ1-2; 10 bases line up with TRBD1. The germline V gene has CDR1 SGHTA and CDR2 FQGNSA. J was trimmed by 14 bases and V by 3 bases; bases with no gene match: 9. CDR3 length: 13 amino acids.

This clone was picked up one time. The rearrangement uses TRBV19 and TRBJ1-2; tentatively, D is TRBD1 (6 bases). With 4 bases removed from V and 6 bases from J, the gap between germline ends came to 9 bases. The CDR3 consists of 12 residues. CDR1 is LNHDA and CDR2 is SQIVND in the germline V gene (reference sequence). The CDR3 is CASSNRADGYTF. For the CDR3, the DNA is TGTGCCAGTAGTAACAGGGCAGATGGCTACACCTTC.

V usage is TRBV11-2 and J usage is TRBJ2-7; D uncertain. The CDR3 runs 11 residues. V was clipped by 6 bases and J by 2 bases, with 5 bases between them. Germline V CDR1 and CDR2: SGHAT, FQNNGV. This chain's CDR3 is CASRATYEQYF. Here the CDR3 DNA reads TGTGCCAGCAGAGCCACCTACGAGCAGTACTTC.

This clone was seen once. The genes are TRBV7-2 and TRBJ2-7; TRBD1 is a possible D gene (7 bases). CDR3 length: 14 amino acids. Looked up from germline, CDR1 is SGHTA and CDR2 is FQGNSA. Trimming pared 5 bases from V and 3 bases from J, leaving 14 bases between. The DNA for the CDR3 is TGTGCCAGCAGCACCGGGGGACAGATCTACGAGCAGTACTTC. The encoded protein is CASSTGGQIYEQYF.

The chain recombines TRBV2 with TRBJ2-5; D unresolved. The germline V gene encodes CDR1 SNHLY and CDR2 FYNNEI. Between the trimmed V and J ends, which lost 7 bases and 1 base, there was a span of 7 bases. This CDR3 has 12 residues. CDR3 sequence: CASTYFQETQYF. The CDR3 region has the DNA TGTGCCAGCACCTACTTCCAAGAGACCCAGTACTTC.

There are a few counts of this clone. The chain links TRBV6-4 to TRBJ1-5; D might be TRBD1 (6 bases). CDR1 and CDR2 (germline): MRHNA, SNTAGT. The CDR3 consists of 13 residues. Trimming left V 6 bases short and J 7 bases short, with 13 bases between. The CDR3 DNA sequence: TGTGCCAGCAGCGAAATACAGGGCCAGCCCCAGCATTTT. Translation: CASSEIQGQPQHF.

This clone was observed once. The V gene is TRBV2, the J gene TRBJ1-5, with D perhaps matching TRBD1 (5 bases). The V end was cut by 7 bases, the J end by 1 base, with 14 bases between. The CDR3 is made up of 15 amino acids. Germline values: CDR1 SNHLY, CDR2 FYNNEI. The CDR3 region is CASNLGVGSNQPQHF. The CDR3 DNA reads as TGTGCCAGCAATTTAGGGGTAGGGAGCAATCAGCCCCAGCATTTT.

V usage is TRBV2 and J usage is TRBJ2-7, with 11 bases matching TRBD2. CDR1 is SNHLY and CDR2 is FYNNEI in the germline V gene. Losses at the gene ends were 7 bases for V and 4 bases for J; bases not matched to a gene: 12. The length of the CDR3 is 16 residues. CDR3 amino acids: CASIEASGGPGYEQYF. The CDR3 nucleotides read TGTGCCAGCATCGAGGCTAGCGGGGGGCCGGGGTACGAGCAGTACTTC.

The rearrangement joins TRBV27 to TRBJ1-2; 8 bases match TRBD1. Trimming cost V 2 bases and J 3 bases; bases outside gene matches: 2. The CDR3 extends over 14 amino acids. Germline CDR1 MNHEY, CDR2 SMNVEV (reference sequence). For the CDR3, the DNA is TGTGCCAGCAGTTTACAGGGGGCTGACTATGGCTACACCTTC. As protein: CASSLQGADYGYTF.

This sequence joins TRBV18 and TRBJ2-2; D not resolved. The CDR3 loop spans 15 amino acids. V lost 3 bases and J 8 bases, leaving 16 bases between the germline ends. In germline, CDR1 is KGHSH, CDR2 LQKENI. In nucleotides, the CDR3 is TGTGCCAGCTCACCCCGGGTCCCCGGCAGAGGGGAGCTGTTTTTT. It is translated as CASSPRVPGRGELFF.

The CDR3 sequence: CASSAPGDTSSPYF. DNA for the CDR3: TGTGCCAGCAGCGCCCCTGGGGACACCTCTTCCCCCTATTTT. The chain carries TRBV9 and TRBJ1-3, with a possible D match to TRBD1 (6 bases). From germline, CDR1 is SGDLS and CDR2 YYNGEE. V lost 3 bases and J lost 16, with 23 bases in between. The CDR3 totals 14 residues. Complete variable domain (other parts from reference TRBV9 and TRBJ1-3): DSGVTQTPKHLITATGQRVTLRCSPRSGDLSVYWYQQSLDQGLQFLIQYYNGEERAKGNILERFSAQQFPDLHSELNLSSLELGDSALYFCASSAPGDTSSPYFGEGSWLTVV.

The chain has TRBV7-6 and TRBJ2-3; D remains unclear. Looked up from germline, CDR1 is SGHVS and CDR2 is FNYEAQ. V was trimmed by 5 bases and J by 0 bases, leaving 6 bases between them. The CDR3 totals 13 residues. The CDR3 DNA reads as TGTGCCAGCAGCACCTACAGCACAGATACGCAGTATTTT. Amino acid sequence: CASSTYSTDTQYF.

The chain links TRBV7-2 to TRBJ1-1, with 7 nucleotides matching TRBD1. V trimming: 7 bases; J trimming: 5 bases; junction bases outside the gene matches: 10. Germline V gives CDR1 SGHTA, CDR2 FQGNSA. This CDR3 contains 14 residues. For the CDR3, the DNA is TGTGCCAGCACTAGAACTTACAGGGGAACTGAAGCTTTCTTT. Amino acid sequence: CASTRTYRGTEAFF.